The sequence of this T cell receptor beta chain was determined in a study of blood T cell repertoires in COVID-19. TCRdb's table, derived via immunoSEQ multiplex PCR, lists solely in-frame clones and lacks some. This table holds fewer than 110,000 clones, approximately 89% found once. The germline V gene encodes CDR1 MGHRA and CDR2 YSYEKL. V lost 4 bases to trimming and J lost 3 bases; unmatched junction nucleotides: 8. The CDR3 sequence is 15 residues long. This chain joins TRBV4-1 and TRBJ1-1; 7 bases fit TRBD1. This clonotype was obtained from a woman aged 25 to 39 with acute or convalescent COVID-19. The sequencing sample was made of peripheral blood. The CDR3 spells CASSPPDREDTEAFF. The CDR3 bases are TGCGCCAGCAGCCCGCCCGACAGGGAGGACACTGAAGCTTTCTTT.